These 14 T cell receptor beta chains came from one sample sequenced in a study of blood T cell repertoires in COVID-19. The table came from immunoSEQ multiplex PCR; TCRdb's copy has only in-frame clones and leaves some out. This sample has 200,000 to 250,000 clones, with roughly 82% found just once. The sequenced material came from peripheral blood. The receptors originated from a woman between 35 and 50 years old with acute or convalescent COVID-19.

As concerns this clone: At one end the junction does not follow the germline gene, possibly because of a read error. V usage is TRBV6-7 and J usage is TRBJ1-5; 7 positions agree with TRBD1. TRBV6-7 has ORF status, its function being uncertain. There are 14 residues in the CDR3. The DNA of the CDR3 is TGTGCCAGCAGTCACTCGGACAGGTTACAGCCCCAGCATTTT. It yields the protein CASSHSDRLQPQHF.

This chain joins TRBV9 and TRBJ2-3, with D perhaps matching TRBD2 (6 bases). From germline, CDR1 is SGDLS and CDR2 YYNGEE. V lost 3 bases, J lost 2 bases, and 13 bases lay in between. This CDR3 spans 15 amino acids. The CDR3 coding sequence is TGTGCCAGCAGCGCCCGCGGGGATTCCACAGATACGCAGTATTTT. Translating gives CASSARGDSTDTQYF.

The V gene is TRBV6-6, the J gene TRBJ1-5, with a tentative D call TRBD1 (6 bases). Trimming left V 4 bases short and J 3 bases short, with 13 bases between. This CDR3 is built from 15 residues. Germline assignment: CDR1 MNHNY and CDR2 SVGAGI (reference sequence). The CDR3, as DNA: TGTGCCAGCAGTTTCCCACAGGGTACCAATCAGCCCCAGCATTTT. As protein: CASSFPQGTNQPQHF.

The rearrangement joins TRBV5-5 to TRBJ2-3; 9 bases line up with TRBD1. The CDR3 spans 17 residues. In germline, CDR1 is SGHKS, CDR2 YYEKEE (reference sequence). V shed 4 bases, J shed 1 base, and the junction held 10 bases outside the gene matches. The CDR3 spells CASSAPIQGAGTDTQYF. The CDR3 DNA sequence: TGTGCCAGCAGCGCCCCGATACAGGGGGCGGGCACAGATACGCAGTATTTT.

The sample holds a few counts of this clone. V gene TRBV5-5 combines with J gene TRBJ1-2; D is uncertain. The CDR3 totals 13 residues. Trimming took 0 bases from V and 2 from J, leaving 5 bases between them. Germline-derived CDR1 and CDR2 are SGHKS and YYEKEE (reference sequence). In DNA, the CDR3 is TGTGCCAGCAGCTTGGGTCTGAACTATGGCTACACCTTC. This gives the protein CASSLGLNYGYTF.

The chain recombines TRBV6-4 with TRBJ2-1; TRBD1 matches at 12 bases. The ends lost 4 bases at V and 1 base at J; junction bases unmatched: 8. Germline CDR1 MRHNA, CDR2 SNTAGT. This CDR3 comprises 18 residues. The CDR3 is CASSGTGTGGISYNEQFF. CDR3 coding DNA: TGTGCCAGCAGTGGAACCGGGACAGGGGGCATTTCCTACAATGAGCAGTTCTTC.

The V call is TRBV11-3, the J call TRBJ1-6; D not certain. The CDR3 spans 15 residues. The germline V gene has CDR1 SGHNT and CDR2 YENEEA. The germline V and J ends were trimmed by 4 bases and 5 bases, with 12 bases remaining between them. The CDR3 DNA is TGTGCCAGCAGCTCGTACACGGGTAATAATTCACCCCTCCACTTT. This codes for CASSSYTGNNSPLHF.

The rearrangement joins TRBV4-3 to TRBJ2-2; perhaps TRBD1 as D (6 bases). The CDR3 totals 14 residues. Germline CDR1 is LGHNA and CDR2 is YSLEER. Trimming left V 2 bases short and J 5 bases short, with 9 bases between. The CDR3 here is CASSQHRDTGELFF. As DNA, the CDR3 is TGCGCCAGCAGCCAACACAGGGATACCGGGGAGCTGTTTTTT.

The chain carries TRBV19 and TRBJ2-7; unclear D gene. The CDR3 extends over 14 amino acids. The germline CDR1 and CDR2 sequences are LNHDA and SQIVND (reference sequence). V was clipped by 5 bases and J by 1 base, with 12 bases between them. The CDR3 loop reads CASSSPGPSYEQYF. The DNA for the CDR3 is TGTGCCAGTAGTTCACCGGGTCCATCCTACGAGCAGTACTTC.

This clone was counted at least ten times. DNA for the CDR3: TGTGCCAGCAGTGGTTTTGGACTAGAGGAGCAGTTCTTC. Protein product: CASSGFGLEEQFF. This sequence joins TRBV2 and TRBJ2-1; 7 bases line up with TRBD2. The germline V gene encodes CDR1 SNHLY and CDR2 FYNNEI. The CDR3 is 13 residues long. Trimming removed 4 bases from V and 10 bases from J; junction bases left unmatched: 7.

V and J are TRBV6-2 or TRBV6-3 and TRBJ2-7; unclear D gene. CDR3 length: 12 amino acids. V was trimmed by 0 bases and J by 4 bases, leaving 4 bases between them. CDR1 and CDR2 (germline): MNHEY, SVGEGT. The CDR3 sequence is CASSYSRYEQYF. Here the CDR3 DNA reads TGTGCCAGCAGTTACTCCCGGTACGAGCAGTACTTC.

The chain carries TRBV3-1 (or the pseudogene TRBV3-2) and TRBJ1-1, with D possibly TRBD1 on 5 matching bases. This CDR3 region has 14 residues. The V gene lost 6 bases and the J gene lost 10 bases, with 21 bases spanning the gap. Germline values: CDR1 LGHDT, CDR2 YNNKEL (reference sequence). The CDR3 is CASSQLRDSARAFF. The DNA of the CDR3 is TGTGCCAGCAGTCAACTCCGGGACTCCGCCCGAGCTTTCTTT.

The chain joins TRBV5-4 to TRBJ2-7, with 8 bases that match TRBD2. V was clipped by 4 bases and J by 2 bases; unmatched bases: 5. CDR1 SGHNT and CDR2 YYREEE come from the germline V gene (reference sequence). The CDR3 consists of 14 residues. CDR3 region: CASSPREGTYEQYF. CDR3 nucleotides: TGTGCCAGCAGCCCCCGGGAGGGAACCTACGAGCAGTACTTC.

The DNA of the CDR3 is TGTGCCAGCAGTTTTTCCGGGACTAGCGGGATGAACACCGGGGAGCTGTTTTTT. Encoded protein: CASSFSGTSGMNTGELFF. J is TRBJ2-2 and V is TRBV7-6; TRBD2 agrees at 13 bases. CDR3 length equals 18 residues. Germline-derived CDR1 and CDR2 are SGHVS and FNYEAQ. The ends lost 6 bases at V and 1 base at J; junction bases unmatched: 8. Looking up the rest from reference TRBV7-6 and TRBJ2-2 gives the full variable domain: GAGVSQSPRYKVTKRGQDVALRCDPISGHVSLYWYRQALGQGPEFLTYFNYEAQQDKSGLPNDRFSAERPEGSISTLTIQRTEQRDSAMYRCASSFSGTSGMNTGELFFGEGSRLTVL.